This T cell receptor (beta chain) was identified during a study of vaccination and CD4 T cells after COVID-19. For this clonotype: What it recognizes is unknown.

Trimming left V 3 bases short and J 2 bases short, with 7 bases between. Germline V gives CDR1 MDHEN, CDR2 SYDVKM. The CDR3 runs to 14 residues. The Oncomine TCR Beta short-read assay was applied to DNA of cultured CD4+ T cells. TCRdb analysed the PCR reads with MiXCR anew, one entry per CDR3 protein. Counted here are 10,000 or so distinct CDR3 sequences, around 60% occurring once; the ten biggest clones make up around 9%. As to treatment: roughly 10-day PBMC culture with coronavirus spike peptide pools or control peptides (ViraFEST assay). Specimen: CD4+ T cells from blood, cultured in vitro. The source is a human donor who had recovered from COVID-19. The chain is built from TRBV28 and TRBJ1-4; D unresolved. This chain's CDR3 is CASSLGGTNEKLFF. The CDR3, as DNA: TGTGCCAGCAGTTTGGGTGGGACTAATGAAAAACTGTTTTTT.